This T cell receptor (beta chain) was sequenced for a study of somatic mutations in cytotoxic T cells in rheumatoid arthritis. CDR3 length: 13 amino acids. Germline CDR1 reads MNHEY; CDR2 reads SMNVEV (reference sequence). Trimming took 6 bases from V and 1 from J, leaving 8 bases between them. Profiled with immunoSEQ multiplex PCR; TCRdb holds only in-frame clones, not every one. The table has some 38,000 clones, 70% to 85% seen once. This chain joins TRBV27 and TRBJ2-3; no firm D call. The specimen sequenced was CD8+ T cells sorted from blood. The TCR sequence derives from a man aged 35-49 years in good health. CDR3 protein: CASSSLGTDTQYF. CDR3 nucleotides: TGTGCCAGCAGCTCCCTCGGCACAGATACGCAGTATTTT.